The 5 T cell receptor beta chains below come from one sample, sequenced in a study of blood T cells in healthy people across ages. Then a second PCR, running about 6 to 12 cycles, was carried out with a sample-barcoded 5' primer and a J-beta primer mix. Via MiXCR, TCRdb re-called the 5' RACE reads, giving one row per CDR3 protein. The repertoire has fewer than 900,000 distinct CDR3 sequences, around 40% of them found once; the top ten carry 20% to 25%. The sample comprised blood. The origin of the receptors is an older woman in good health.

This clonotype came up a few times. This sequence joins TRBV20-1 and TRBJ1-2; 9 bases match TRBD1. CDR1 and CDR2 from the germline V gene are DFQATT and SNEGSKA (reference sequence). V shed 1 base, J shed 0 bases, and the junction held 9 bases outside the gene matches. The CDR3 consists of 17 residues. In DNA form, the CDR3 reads TGCAGTGCTAGAGGGTCTGGACAGGGGCTTGCTAACTATGGCTACACCTTC. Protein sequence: CSARGSGQGLANYGYTF.

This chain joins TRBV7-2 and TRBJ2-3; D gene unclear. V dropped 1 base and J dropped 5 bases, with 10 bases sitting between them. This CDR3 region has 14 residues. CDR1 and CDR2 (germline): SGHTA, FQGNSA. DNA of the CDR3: TGTGCCAGCAGCTTAGGGGTGTTCATAGATACGCAGTATTTT. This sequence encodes CASSLGVFIDTQYF.

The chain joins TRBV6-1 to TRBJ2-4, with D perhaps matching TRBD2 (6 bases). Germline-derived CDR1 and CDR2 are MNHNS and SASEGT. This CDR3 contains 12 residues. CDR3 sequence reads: CEAGTRTGEQYF. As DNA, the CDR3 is TGTGAAGCAGGGACGCGTACGGGGGAGCAGTACTTC.

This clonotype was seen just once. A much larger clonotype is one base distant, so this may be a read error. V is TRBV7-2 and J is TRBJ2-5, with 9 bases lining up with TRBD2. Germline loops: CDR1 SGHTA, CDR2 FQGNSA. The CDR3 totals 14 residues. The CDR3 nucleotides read TGTGCCAGCAGCCCCGTAGTAGCGGGAGAGACCCGGTACTTC. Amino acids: CASSPVVAGETRYF.

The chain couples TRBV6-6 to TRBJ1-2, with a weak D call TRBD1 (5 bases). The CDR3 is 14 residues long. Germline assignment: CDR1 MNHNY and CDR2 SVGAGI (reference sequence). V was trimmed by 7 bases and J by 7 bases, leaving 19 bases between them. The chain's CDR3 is CASIAAQGTGGYTF. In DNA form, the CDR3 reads TGTGCCAGCATCGCTGCTCAGGGAACCGGTGGCTACACCTTC.